The sample holds one count of the clone carrying this T cell receptor beta chain. Its antigen remains unknown. The data are from a study of T cells in pancreatic ductal adenocarcinoma. Study observations and caveats: Tumor samples had fewer productive templates and roughly 8-fold fewer unique clonotypes than blood. The resected cohort was biased toward the minority with early-stage disease.

The germline V gene encodes CDR1 MNHNS and CDR2 SASEGT. The CDR3 runs 16 residues. V lost 0 bases, J lost 2 bases, and 11 bases lay in between. Method: immunoSEQ multiplex PCR; TCRdb's copy keeps in-frame clones and lacks some. Among roughly 10,000 clones listed, roughly 71% were seen once. The selected patients with pancreatic ductal adenocarcinoma had surgery but no neoadjuvant therapy. The material sequenced was pancreatic tumor tissue. This TCR derives from a human donor with pancreatic ductal adenocarcinoma. The V and J genes are TRBV6-1 and TRBJ1-5, with D uncertain. The DNA of the CDR3 is TGTGCCAGCAGTGAAGCTTCGGGAGAGGGCAATCAGCCCCAGCATTTT. It yields the protein CASSEASGEGNQPQHF.